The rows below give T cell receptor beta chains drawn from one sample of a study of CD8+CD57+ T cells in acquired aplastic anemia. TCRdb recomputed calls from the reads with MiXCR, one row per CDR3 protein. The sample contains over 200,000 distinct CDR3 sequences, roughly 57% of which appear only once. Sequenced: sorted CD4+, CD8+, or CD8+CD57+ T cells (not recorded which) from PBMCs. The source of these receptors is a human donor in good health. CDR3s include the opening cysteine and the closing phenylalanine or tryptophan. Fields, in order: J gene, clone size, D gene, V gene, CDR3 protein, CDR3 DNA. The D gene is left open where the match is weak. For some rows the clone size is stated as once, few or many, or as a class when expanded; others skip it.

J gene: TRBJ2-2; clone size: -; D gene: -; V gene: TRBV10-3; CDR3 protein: CAIRGDGGVGTGELFF; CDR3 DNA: TGTGCCATCAGGGGGGATGGAGGGGTTGGCACCGGGGAGCTGTTTTTT
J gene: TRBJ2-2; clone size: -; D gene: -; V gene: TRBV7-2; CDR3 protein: CASSLEGTNTGELFF; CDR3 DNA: TGTGCCAGCAGCTTAGAGGGGACCAACACTGGGGAGCTGTTTTTT
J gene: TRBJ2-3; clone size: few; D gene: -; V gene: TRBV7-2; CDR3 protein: CASSLRVGADTQYF; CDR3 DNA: TGTGCCAGCAGCCTACGTGTCGGCGCAGATACGCAGTATTTT
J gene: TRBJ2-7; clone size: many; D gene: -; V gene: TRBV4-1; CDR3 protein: CASIVQAGRGYEQYF; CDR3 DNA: TGCGCCAGCATTGTGCAGGCTGGTAGAGGTTACGAGCAGTACTTC
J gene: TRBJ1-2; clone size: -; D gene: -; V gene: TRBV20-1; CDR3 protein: CSAVRGEGYTF; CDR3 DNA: TGCAGTGCTGTCAGGGGTGAGGGCTACACCTTC
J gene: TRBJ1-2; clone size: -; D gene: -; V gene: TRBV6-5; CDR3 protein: CASRENGIDGYTF; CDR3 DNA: TGTGCCAGCAGGGAGAACGGGATAGATGGCTACACCTTC
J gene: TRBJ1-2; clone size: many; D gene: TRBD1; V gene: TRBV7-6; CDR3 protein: CASSLTGTDYGYTF; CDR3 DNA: TGTGCCAGCAGCTTAACCGGGACAGACTATGGCTACACCTTC
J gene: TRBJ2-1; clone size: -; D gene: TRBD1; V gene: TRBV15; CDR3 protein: CATRTGTGAYEQFF; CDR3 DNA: TGTGCCACAAGAACCGGGACAGGGGCATATGAGCAGTTCTTC
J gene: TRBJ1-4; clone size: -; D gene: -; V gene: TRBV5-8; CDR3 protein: CASSPFEGATNEKLFF; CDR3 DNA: TGTGCCAGCAGCCCCTTCGAGGGTGCCACTAATGAAAAACTGTTTTTT
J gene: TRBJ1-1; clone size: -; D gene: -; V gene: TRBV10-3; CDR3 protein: CAINSGMNTEAFF; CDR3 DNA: TGTGCCATCAATTCAGGGATGAACACTGAAGCCTTCTTT
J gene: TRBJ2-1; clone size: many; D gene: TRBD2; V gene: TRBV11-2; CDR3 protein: CASSLGFSGSTNEQFF; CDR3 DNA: TGTGCCAGCAGCTTAGGTTTTAGCGGGAGTACGAATGAGCAGTTCTTC
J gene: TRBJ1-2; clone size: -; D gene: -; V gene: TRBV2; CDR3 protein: CASSGTRVRILGYTF; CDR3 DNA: TGTGCCAGCAGCGGGACACGGGTCAGGATTCTTGGCTACACCTTC
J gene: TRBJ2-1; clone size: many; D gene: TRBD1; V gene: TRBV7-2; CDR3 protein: CASGWTGGVNEQFF; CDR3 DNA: TGTGCCAGCGGGTGGACAGGGGGGGTCAATGAGCAGTTCTTC
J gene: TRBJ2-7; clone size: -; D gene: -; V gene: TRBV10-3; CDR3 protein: CAISGTASYEQYF; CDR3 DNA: TGTGCCATCAGTGGGACAGCCTCCTACGAGCAGTACTTC
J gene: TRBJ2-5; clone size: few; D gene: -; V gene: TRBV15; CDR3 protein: CATSPDGVVVKTQYF; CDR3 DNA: TGTGCCACCAGTCCAGACGGGGTGGTCGTGAAGACCCAGTACTTC
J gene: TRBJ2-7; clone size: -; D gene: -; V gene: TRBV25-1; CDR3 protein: CASSDSWARHEQYF; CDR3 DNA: TGTGCCAGCAGTGATTCGTGGGCCAGGCACGAGCAGTACTTC
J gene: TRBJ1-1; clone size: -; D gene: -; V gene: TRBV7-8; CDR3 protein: CASSLGSGLNTEAFF; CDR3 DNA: TGTGCCAGCAGCTTAGGGTCCGGGCTGAACACTGAAGCTTTCTTT
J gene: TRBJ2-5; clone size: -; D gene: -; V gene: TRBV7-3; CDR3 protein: CASSLTSGPRETQYF; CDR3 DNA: TGTGCCAGCAGCTTAACCTCAGGACCGAGAGAGACCCAGTACTTC
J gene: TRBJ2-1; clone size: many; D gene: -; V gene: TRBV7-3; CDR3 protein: CASSLTGGFNEQFF; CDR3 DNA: TGTGCCAGCAGCTTAACGGGGGGTTTCAATGAGCAGTTCTTC
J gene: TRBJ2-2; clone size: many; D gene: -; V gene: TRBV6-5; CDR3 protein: CASSYGIFTGELFF; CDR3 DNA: TGTGCCAGCAGTTACGGGATATTCACCGGGGAGCTGTTTTTT
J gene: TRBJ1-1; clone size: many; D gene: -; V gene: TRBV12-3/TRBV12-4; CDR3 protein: CASSATEAFF; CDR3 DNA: TGTGCCAGCAGTGCCACTGAAGCTTTCTTT
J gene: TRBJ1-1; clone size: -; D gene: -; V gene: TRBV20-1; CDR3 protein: CSARRTVNTEAFF; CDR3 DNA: TGCAGTGCTAGACGGACCGTGAACACTGAAGCTTTCTTT
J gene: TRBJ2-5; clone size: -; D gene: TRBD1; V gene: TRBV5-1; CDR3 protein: CASSLRQGWSETQYF; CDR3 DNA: TGCGCCAGTTCCCTACGACAGGGTTGGAGTGAGACCCAGTACTTC
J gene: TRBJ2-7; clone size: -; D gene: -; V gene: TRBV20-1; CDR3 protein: CSAVLEYESYEQYF; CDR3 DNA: TGCAGTGCTGTCTTAGAGTACGAATCCTACGAGCAGTACTTC
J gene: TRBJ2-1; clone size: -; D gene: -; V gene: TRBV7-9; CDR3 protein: CASSLASSVYNEQFF; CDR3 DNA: TGTGCCAGCAGCTTAGCGTCTAGTGTCTACAATGAGCAGTTCTTC
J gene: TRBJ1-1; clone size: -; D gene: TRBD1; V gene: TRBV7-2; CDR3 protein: CASSFRQGALNTEAFF; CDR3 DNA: TGTGCCAGCAGCTTCAGACAGGGGGCGCTAAACACTGAAGCTTTCTTT
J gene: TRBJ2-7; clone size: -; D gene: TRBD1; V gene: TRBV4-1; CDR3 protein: CASSQGTGALFGQYF; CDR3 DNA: TGCGCCAGCAGCCAAGGGACAGGGGCCCTCTTTGGGCAGTACTTC
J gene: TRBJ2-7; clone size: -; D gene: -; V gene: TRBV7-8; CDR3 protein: CATTGQFYEQYF; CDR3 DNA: TGTGCCACTACCGGACAGTTCTACGAGCAGTACTTC
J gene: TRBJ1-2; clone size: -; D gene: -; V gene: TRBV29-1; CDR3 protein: CSVWLGTMYGYIF; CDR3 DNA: TGCAGCGTTTGGCTGGGGACAATGTATGGCTACATCTTC
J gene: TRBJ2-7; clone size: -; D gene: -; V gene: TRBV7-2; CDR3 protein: CASSSSAVDYF; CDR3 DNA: TGTGCCAGCAGCTCCTCGGCGGTTGATTACTTC
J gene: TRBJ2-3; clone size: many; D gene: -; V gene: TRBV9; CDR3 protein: CASSISPGATDTQYF; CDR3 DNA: TGTGCCAGCAGCATAAGCCCCGGGGCCACAGATACGCAGTATTTT
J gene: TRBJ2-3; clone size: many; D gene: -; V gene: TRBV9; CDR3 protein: CASSGEITDTQYF; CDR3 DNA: TGTGCCAGCAGCGGGGAAATCACAGATACGCAGTATTTT